Below are 29 T cell receptor beta chains sequenced from a single sample in a study of blood T cell repertoires in COVID-19. Profiled with immunoSEQ multiplex PCR; TCRdb holds only in-frame clones, not every one. This table has roughly 170,000 clones, roughly 85% appearing once. The sequenced sample consisted of PBMCs or T cells enriched from blood (not recorded which). These receptors all come from a woman aged 45 to 65 who had recovered from COVID-19.

This sequence joins TRBV5-1 and TRBJ1-1; 10 bases are a match to TRBD1. Germline assignment: CDR1 SGHRS and CDR2 YFSETQ. The junction had 6 bases not matched to a gene; V was cut back by 2 bases and J by 5 bases. The CDR3 has 15 amino acids. CDR3 sequence: CASSFRQGARTEAFF. CDR3 sequence (DNA): TGCGCCAGCAGCTTCCGACAGGGGGCGCGGACTGAAGCTTTCTTT.

J is TRBJ1-1 and V is TRBV29-1, with D perhaps TRBD1 (6 bases). The CDR3 is 10 amino acids. Per the germline V gene, CDR1 is SQVTM and CDR2 is ANQGSEA. Trimming cost V 7 bases and J 7 bases, with 10 bases left between them. The CDR3 loop reads CSASDSEAFF. The CDR3 DNA is TGCAGCGCCTCGGACAGTGAAGCTTTCTTT.

The chain employs TRBV28 and TRBJ2-2, with D perhaps TRBD1 (5 bases). V lost 6 bases and J lost 2, with 13 bases in between. Germline V gives CDR1 MDHEN, CDR2 SYDVKM. The CDR3 covers 15 residues. The CDR3 DNA reads as TGTGCCAGCAGCTTCAGGGCCCTAAACACCGGGGAGCTGTTTTTT. This sequence encodes CASSFRALNTGELFF.

V is TRBV27 and J is TRBJ2-1; D is possibly TRBD1 (7 bases). The germline V gene encodes CDR1 MNHEY and CDR2 SMNVEV (reference sequence). V lost 5 bases to trimming and J lost 12 bases, with 14 bases between them. This CDR3 region has 12 residues. The CDR3 reads CASSPGGGGQFF. Here the CDR3 DNA reads TGTGCCAGCAGTCCTGGAGGGGGCGGGCAGTTCTTC.

The rearrangement joins TRBV25-1 to TRBJ1-5; D might be TRBD1 (5 bases). This CDR3 contains 12 residues. The V end lost 6 bases, the J end lost 7 bases, and 10 bases lay between the germline ends. CDR1 and CDR2 from the germline V gene are MGHDK and SYGVNS. CDR3 residues: CASRWGEQPQHF. The CDR3 nucleotides are TGTGCCAGCAGATGGGGGGAGCAGCCCCAGCATTTT.

The chain uses TRBV27 and TRBJ2-1, with 11 bases lining up with TRBD2. Trimming removed 1 base from V and 5 bases from J; junction bases left unmatched: 4. The CDR3 has 16 residues. The germline gives CDR1 MNHEY, CDR2 SMNVEV (reference sequence). CDR3 region: CASSLFGTSGDNEQFF. The CDR3 DNA reads as TGTGCCAGCAGTTTATTTGGGACTAGCGGAGACAATGAGCAGTTCTTC.

This rearrangement joins TRBV5-6 to TRBJ1-1, with a weak D call TRBD1 (5 bases). V lost 5 bases and J 0 bases, leaving 17 bases between the germline ends. Per germline, CDR1 SGHDT and CDR2 YYEEEE. The CDR3 is 16 residues long. The CDR3: CASRMLDRPMNTEAFF. The CDR3 nucleotides are TGTGCCAGCAGGATGCTCGACAGACCAATGAACACTGAAGCTTTCTTT.

The chain joins TRBV6-2 or TRBV6-3 to TRBJ1-2, with a tentative D call TRBD1 (5 bases). V lost 2 bases and J lost 2, with 9 bases in between. Germline lookup yields CDR1 MNHEY and CDR2 SVGEGT. This CDR3 is built from 14 residues. In DNA form, the CDR3 reads TGTGCCAGCAGTTACGTTGCAGGGAACTATGGCTACACCTTC. It translates to CASSYVAGNYGYTF.

This rearrangement joins TRBV11-2 to TRBJ1-2, with 7 bases matching TRBD1. The ends lost 4 bases at V and 2 bases at J; junction bases unmatched: 4. CDR1 is SGHAT and CDR2 is FQNNGV in the germline V gene. The CDR3 length is 14 residues. The CDR3 is CASSYSTGNYGYTF. The CDR3 DNA is TGTGCCAGCAGCTACTCGACAGGGAACTATGGCTACACCTTC.

V gene TRBV11-1 combines with J gene TRBJ1-2; 9 nucleotides match TRBD1. This CDR3 spans 13 amino acids. Germline V lookup: CDR1 SGHAT, CDR2 FQDESV (reference sequence). V dropped 5 bases and J dropped 8; count of bases not matched to a gene: 6. The DNA for the CDR3 is TGTGCCAGCAGCGCCCGACAGGGGGTCGGCTACACCTTC. Residues: CASSARQGVGYTF.

This clone showed up just once. This chain uses TRBV7-8 with TRBJ1-5; 7 nucleotides line up with TRBD1. Germline V CDR1 and CDR2: SGHVS, FQNEAQ. The J segment lost 4 bases and the V segment lost 5 bases, leaving 8 bases of the junction unmatched. CDR3 size: 15 residues. In DNA form, the CDR3 reads TGTGCCAGCAGCCCACAGGGGATAGGGAATCAGCCCCAGCATTTT. Translated: CASSPQGIGNQPQHF.

V and J are TRBV7-8 and TRBJ1-1; unclear D gene. In germline, CDR1 is SGHVS, CDR2 FQNEAQ. V dropped 1 base and J dropped 0 bases, with 9 bases sitting between them. The CDR3 is 15 residues long. CDR3 amino acids: CASSLVRVLNTEAFF. The CDR3 bases are TGTGCCAGCAGCTTAGTGAGGGTACTGAACACTGAAGCTTTCTTT.

V and J are TRBV6-4 and TRBJ2-2; D remains ambiguous. V lost 4 bases and J 4 bases, leaving 7 bases between the germline ends. The germline V gene encodes CDR1 MRHNA and CDR2 SNTAGT. The CDR3 covers 13 residues. CDR3 DNA: TGTGCCAGCAGTGCTCTCGGCACCGGGGAGCTGTTTTTT. This codes for CASSALGTGELFF.

The V and J genes are TRBV28 and TRBJ1-1, with D unclear. This CDR3 is 14 amino acids long. Trimming shortened V by 6 bases and J by 3 bases, and 14 bases separated the two germline ends. Germline lookup yields CDR1 MDHEN and CDR2 SYDVKM. Here the CDR3 reads CASSLPEVDTEAFF. In DNA form, the CDR3 reads TGTGCCAGCAGCCTGCCCGAGGTGGACACTGAAGCTTTCTTT.

CDR3 DNA: TGCAGTGCTAGTCGGGTAGGGGTTAACTATGGCTACACCTTC. Translating it yields CSASRVGVNYGYTF. The chain combines TRBV20-1 with TRBJ1-2; D perhaps matches TRBD1 (5 bases). Germline loops: CDR1 DFQATT, CDR2 SNEGSKA (reference sequence). The CDR3 runs to 14 residues. The ends were cut back, 3 bases at V and 1 base at J, with 12 bases in the middle.

This clone was counted once. The V and J genes are TRBV9 and TRBJ1-1, with D perhaps matching TRBD1 (6 bases). Trimming pared 0 bases from V and 0 bases from J, leaving 18 bases between. Germline CDR1 and CDR2: SGDLS and YYNGEE. The CDR3 consists of 18 residues. In nucleotides, the CDR3 is TGTGCCAGCAGCGTAGTGGGAGCGGGGGCCCCTATGAACACTGAAGCTTTCTTT. This translates into CASSVVGAGAPMNTEAFF.

V is TRBV28 and J is TRBJ1-1; perhaps TRBD1 as D (6 bases). The V and J ends lost 6 bases and 3 bases respectively, with 20 bases between them. Germline CDR1 reads MDHEN; CDR2 reads SYDVKM. This CDR3 comprises 16 residues. CDR3 amino acids: CASSPLRTARDTEAFF. The CDR3 region has the DNA TGTGCCAGCAGCCCACTTCGGACAGCCCGGGACACTGAAGCTTTCTTT.

This clone appeared once. The gene calls are TRBV5-1 and TRBJ2-1; 9 nucleotides agree with TRBD1. V was clipped by 4 bases and J by 5 bases; unmatched bases: 7. Germline V gene lookup returns CDR1 SGHRS and CDR2 YFSETQ. CDR3 length: 15 residues. Here the CDR3 DNA reads TGCGCCAGCAGCGTTCCCGGGACAGGGCACAATGAGCAGTTCTTC. Amino acid sequence: CASSVPGTGHNEQFF.

The chain couples TRBV6-1 to TRBJ2-7; D is uncertain. Germline-derived CDR1 and CDR2 are MNHNS and SASEGT. The CDR3 has 15 residues. Trimming shortened V by 0 bases and J by 3 bases, and 12 bases separated the two germline ends. In DNA form, the CDR3 reads TGTGCCAGCAGTGAAGCGCGGCAACGGGTCTACGAGCAGTACGTC. Its translation: CASSEARQRVYEQYV.

V usage is TRBV15 and J usage is TRBJ1-4; D ambiguous. The V end was cut by 5 bases, the J end by 8 bases, with 18 bases between. Germline CDR1 and CDR2: LNHNV and YYDKDF (reference sequence). The CDR3 length is 15 residues. The CDR3 region has the DNA TGTGCCACCAGCCGTTTTCTGGCGGGTGGAGAAAAACTGTTTTTT. Translating gives CATSRFLAGGEKLFF.

The chain links TRBV6-1 to TRBJ1-2; D is possibly TRBD1 (5 bases). The CDR3 length is 15 residues. The V end lost 3 bases, the J end lost 8 bases, and 19 bases lay between the germline ends. Germline-derived CDR1 and CDR2 are MNHNS and SASEGT. The CDR3 region is CASSDRPGITEGYTF. As DNA, the CDR3 is TGTGCCAGCAGTGATAGGCCAGGGATTACAGAAGGCTACACCTTC.

V and J are TRBV7-8 and TRBJ2-5; D perhaps matches TRBD2 (6 bases). The CDR3 totals 15 residues. The V gene's germline CDR1 is SGHVS and CDR2 FQNEAQ. Trimming shortened V by 5 bases and J by 2 bases, and 15 bases separated the two germline ends. CDR3 nucleotide sequence: TGTGCCAGCAGCCCCCAACGGGGGACTCAAGAGACCCAGTACTTC. Residues: CASSPQRGTQETQYF.

This clone was seen a few times. This rearrangement joins TRBV18 to TRBJ1-1; D perhaps matches TRBD1 (6 bases). V lost 0 bases and J 1 base, leaving 12 bases between the germline ends. The CDR3 loop spans 16 amino acids. Germline V gives CDR1 KGHSH, CDR2 LQKENI. DNA for the CDR3: TGTGCCAGCTCACCACCGGGGGCCAGAGGGAACACTGAAGCTTTCTTT. Translating gives CASSPPGARGNTEAFF.

The chain combines TRBV6-5 with TRBJ2-1; 7 nucleotides line up with TRBD2. Germline V gene sequence: CDR1 MNHEY, CDR2 SVGAGI. CDR3 length: 16 amino acids. With 4 bases clipped from V and 9 bases from J, the junction kept 15 bases outside the gene matches. The CDR3 bases are TGTGCCAGCAGTTCCCCACTGGGGGGGGATAAGGGTGAGCAGTTCTTC. Its translation is CASSSPLGGDKGEQFF.

The chain has TRBV6-5 and TRBJ1-1, with TRBD1 matching 9 bases. This CDR3 contains 16 residues. The V gene end was trimmed by 4 bases and the J gene end by 2 bases; junction bases not matched to a gene: 8. From germline, CDR1 is MNHEY and CDR2 SVGAGI. The CDR3, as DNA: TGTGCCAGCAGTTCCTTAACGACAGGGGGTAACACTGAAGCTTTCTTT. It translates to CASSSLTTGGNTEAFF.

The rearrangement joins TRBV7-6 to TRBJ2-2, with unresolved D. The CDR3 sequence is 12 residues long. Trimming removed 3 bases from V and 6 bases from J, with 5 bases in between. Per germline, CDR1 SGHVS and CDR2 FNYEAQ. The CDR3, as DNA: TGTGCCAGCAGCTTCCCGGCCGGGGAGCTGTTTTTT. This translates into CASSFPAGELFF. Supplemented by reference TRBV7-6 and TRBJ2-2, the full variable domain reads GAGVSQSPRYKVTKRGQDVALRCDPISGHVSLYWYRQALGQGPEFLTYFNYEAQQDKSGLPNDRFSAERPEGSISTLTIQRTEQRDSAMYRCASSFPAGELFFGEGSRLTVL.

The rearrangement joins TRBV20-1 to TRBJ1-1; D unclear. This CDR3 has 10 amino acids. The V end was cut by 5 bases, the J end by 8 bases, with 9 bases between. Germline loops: CDR1 DFQATT, CDR2 SNEGSKA (reference sequence). The CDR3 reads CSARAGEAFF. CDR3 nucleotide sequence: TGCAGTGCTCGGGCGGGGGAAGCTTTCTTT.

The V and J genes are TRBV5-4 and TRBJ2-7, with TRBD1 matching over 8 bases. V trimming: 4 bases; J trimming: 3 bases; junction bases outside the gene matches: 3. CDR1 is SGHNT, CDR2 YYREEE, per germline (reference sequence). The CDR3 is made up of 13 amino acids. DNA of the CDR3: TGTGCCAGCAGCCAGGGGGCAGGCTACGAGCAGTACGTC. Translating it yields CASSQGAGYEQYV.

CDR3 protein: CAVDRVAYGYTF. Written as DNA, the CDR3 is TGTGCCGTCGACAGGGTGGCCTATGGCTACACCTTC. The chain couples TRBV30 to TRBJ1-2; TRBD1 agrees at 7 bases. This CDR3 has 12 residues. Germline V gene sequence: CDR1 GTSNPN, CDR2 SVGIG (reference sequence). With 8 bases clipped from V and 4 bases from J, the junction kept 7 bases outside the gene matches.